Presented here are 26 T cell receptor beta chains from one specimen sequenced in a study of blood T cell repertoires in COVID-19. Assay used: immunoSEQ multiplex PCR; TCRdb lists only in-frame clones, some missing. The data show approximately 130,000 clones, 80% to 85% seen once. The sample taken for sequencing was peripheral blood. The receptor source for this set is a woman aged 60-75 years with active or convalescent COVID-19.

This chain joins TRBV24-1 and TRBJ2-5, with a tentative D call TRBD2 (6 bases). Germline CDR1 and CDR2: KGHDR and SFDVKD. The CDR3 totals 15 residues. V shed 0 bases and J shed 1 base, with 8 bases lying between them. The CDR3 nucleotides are TGTGCCACCAGTGATTTGCGGGACTTCCAAGAGACCCAGTACTTC. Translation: CATSDLRDFQETQYF.

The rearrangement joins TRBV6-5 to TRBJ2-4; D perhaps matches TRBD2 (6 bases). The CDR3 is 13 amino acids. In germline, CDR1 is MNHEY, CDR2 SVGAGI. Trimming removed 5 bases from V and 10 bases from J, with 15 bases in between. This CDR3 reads CASSPGVALIQYF. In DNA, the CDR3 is TGTGCCAGCAGTCCGGGAGTAGCGTTAATTCAGTACTTC.

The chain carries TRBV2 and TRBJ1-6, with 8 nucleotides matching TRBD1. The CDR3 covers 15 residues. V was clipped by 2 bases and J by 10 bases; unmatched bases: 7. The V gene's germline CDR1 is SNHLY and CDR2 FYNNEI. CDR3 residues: CASSEQTGERSPLHF. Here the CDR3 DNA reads TGTGCCAGCAGTGAACAGACAGGGGAACGGTCACCCCTCCACTTT.

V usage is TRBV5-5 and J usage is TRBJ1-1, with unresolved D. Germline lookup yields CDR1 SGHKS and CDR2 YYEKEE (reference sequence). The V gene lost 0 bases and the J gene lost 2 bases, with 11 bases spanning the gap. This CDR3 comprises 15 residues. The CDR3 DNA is TGTGCCAGCAGCTTGGACCCGGTCGGTAACACTGAAGCTTTCTTT. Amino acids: CASSLDPVGNTEAFF.

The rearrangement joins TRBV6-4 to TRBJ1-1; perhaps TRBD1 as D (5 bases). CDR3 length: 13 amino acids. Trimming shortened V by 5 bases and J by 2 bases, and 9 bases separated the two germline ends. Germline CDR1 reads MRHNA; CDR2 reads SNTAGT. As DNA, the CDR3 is TGTGCCAGCAGTAGGGGCACAAACACTGAAGCTTTCTTT. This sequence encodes CASSRGTNTEAFF.

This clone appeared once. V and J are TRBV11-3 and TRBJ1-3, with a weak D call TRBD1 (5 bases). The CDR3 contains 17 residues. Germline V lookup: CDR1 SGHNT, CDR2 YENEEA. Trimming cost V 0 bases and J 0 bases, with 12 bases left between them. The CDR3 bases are TGTGCCAGCAGCTTAGATCGGGGGGACGACTCTGGAAACACCATATATTTT. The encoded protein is CASSLDRGDDSGNTIYF.

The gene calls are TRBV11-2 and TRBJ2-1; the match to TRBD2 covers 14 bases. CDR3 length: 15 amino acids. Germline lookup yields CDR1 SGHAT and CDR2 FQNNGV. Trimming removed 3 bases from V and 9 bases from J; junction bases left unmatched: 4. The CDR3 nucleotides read TGTGCCAGCAGCTTGACTAGCGGGGGGGGACGTGAGCAGTTCTTC. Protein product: CASSLTSGGGREQFF.

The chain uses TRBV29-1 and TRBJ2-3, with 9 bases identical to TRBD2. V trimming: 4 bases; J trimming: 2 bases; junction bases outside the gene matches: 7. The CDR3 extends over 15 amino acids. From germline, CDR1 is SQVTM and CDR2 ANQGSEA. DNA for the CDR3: TGCAGCGTTGTCGTCCTAGCGGGGTTCACAGATACGCAGTATTTT. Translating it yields CSVVVLAGFTDTQYF.

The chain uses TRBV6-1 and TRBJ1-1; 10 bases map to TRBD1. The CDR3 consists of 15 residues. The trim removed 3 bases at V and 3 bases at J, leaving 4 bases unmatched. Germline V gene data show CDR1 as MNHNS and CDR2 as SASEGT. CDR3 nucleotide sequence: TGTGCCAGCAGTGAGACAGGGGGCAAGTACACTGAAGCTTTCTTT. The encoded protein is CASSETGGKYTEAFF.

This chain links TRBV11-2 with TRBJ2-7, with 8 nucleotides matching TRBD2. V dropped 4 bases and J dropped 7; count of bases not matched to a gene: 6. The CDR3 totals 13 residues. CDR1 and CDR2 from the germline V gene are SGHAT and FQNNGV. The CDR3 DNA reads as TGTGCCAGCAGCTCGAAGCGGGAGAGAGAGCAGTACTTC. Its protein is CASSSKREREQYF.

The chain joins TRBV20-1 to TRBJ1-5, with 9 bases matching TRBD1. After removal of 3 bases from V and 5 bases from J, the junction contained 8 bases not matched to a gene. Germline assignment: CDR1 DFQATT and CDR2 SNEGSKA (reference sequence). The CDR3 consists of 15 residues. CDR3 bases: TGCAGTGCTAGTCCTGAGACAGGGGGGCATCAGCCCCAGCATTTT. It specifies CSASPETGGHQPQHF.

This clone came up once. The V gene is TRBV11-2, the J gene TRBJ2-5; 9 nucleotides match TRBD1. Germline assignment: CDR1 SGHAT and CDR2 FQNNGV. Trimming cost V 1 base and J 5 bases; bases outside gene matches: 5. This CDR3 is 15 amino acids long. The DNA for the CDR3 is TGTGCCAGCAGCTTAGGCGACAGGGGGAGTGAGACCCAGTACTTC. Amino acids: CASSLGDRGSETQYF.

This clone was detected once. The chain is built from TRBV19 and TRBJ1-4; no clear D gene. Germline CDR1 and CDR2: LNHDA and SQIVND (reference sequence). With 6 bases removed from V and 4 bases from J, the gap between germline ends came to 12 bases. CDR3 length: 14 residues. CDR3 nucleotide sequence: TGTGCCAGTAGATCGACATATAGTAATGAAAAACTGTTTTTT. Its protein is CASRSTYSNEKLFF. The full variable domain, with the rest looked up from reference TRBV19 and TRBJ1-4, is DGGITQSPKYLFRKEGQNVTLSCEQNLNHDAMYWYRQDPGQGLRLIYYSQIVNDFQKGDIAEGYSVSREKKESFPLTVTSAQKNPTAFYLCASRSTYSNEKLFFGSGTQLSVL.

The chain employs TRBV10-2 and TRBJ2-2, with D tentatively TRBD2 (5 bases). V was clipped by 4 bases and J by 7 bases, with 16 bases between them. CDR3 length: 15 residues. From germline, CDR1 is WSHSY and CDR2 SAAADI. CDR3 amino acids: CASSVGPRSVGELFF. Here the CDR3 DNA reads TGCGCCAGCAGTGTAGGACCTCGTAGCGTCGGGGAGCTGTTTTTT.

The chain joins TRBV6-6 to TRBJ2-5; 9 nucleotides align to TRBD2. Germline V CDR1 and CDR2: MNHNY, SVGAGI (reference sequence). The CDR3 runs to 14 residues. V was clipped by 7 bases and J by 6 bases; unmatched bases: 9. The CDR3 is CASTEAGGIKTQYF. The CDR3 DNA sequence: TGTGCCAGCACGGAAGCGGGAGGAATAAAGACCCAGTACTTC.

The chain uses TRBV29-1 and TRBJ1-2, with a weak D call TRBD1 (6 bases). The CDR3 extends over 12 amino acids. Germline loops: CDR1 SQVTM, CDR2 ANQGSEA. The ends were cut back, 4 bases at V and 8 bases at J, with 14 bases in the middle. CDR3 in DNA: TGCAGCGTTGGGGACGACAGGAGCGGCTACACCTTC. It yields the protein CSVGDDRSGYTF.

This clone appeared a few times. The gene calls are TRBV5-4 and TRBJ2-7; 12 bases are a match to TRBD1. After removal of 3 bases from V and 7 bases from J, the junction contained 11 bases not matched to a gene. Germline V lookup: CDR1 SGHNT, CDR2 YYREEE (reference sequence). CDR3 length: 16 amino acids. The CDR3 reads CASSSMAGQGAWEQYF. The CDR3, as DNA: TGTGCCAGCAGCTCTATGGCGGGACAGGGGGCTTGGGAGCAGTACTTC.

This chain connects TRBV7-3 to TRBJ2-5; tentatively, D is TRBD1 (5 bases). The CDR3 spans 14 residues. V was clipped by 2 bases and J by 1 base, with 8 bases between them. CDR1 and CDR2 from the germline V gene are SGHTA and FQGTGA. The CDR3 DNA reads TGTGCCAGCAGCTTATGGGGCAGCCAAGAGACCCAGTACTTC. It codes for CASSLWGSQETQYF.

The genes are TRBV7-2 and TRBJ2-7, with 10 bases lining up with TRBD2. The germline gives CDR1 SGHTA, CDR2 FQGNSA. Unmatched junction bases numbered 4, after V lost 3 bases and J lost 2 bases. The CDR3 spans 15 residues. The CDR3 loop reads CASSFGGTSAYEQYF. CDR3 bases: TGTGCCAGCAGCTTTGGCGGGACTAGCGCCTACGAGCAGTACTTC.

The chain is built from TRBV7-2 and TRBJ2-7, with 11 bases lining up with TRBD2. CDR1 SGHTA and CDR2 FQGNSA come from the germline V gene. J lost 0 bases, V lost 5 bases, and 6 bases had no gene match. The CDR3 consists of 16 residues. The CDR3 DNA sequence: TGTGCCAGCAGCACAGGACTAGCGGGTGACTCCTACGAGCAGTACTTC. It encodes CASSTGLAGDSYEQYF.

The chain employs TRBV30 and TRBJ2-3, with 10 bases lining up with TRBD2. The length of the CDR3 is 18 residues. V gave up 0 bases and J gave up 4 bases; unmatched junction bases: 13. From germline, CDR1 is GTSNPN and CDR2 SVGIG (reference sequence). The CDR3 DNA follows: TGTGCCTGGAGTGTACTTGAGCGGGAGGGAAGAAGCGCAGATACGCAGTATTTT. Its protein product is CAWSVLEREGRSADTQYF. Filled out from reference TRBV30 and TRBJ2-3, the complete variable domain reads SQTIHQWPATLVQPVGSPLSLECTVEGTSNPNLYWYRQAAGRGLQLLFYSVGIGQISSEVPQNLSASRPQDRQFILSSKKLLLSDSGFYLCAWSVLEREGRSADTQYFGPGTRLTVL.

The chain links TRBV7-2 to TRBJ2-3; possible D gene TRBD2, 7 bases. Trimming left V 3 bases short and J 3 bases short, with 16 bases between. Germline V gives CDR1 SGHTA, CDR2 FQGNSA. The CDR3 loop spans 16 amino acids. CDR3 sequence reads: CASSFGGGSGTDTQYF. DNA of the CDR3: TGTGCCAGCAGCTTCGGCGGGGGCTCGGGGACAGATACGCAGTATTTT.

CDR3 sequence reads: CASSLTGSPLHF. The CDR3 DNA sequence: TGTGCCAGCAGTTTAACGGGTTCACCCCTCCACTTT. V is TRBV28 and J is TRBJ1-6; no clear D gene. The V end lost 2 bases, the J end lost 9 bases, and 5 bases lay between the germline ends. The V gene's germline CDR1 is MDHEN and CDR2 SYDVKM. CDR3 size: 12 residues.

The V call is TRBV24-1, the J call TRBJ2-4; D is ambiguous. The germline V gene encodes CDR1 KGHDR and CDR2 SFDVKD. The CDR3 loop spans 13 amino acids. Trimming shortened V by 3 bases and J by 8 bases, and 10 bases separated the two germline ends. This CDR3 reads CATSDPLSDIQYF. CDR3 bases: TGTGCCACCAGTGATCCCTTATCGGACATTCAGTACTTC.

CDR3 nucleotides: TGTGCCATCAAGGCCAGTGGAGCGGGGAGCACAGATACGCAGTATTTT. Its protein is CAIKASGAGSTDTQYF. The chain joins TRBV10-3 to TRBJ2-3; TRBD2 matches 7 bases. The germline V gene has CDR1 ENHRY and CDR2 SYGVKD. Unmatched junction bases numbered 10, after V lost 7 bases and J lost 0 bases. This CDR3 comprises 16 residues.

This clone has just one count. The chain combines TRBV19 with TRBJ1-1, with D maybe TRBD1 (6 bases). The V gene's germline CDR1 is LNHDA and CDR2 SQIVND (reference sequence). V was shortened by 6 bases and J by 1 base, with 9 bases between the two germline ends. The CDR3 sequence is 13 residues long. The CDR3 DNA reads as TGTGCCAGTAGACTAGGGGGGAACACTGAAGCTTTCTTT. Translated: CASRLGGNTEAFF.